Listed below are T cell receptor beta chains from one sample, sequenced in a study of T cell responses to AZD1222 COVID-19 vaccine. TCRdb's table, derived via immunoSEQ multiplex PCR, lists solely in-frame clones and lacks some. The table records over 85,000 clones, around nine tenths of them present only once. The starting material was peripheral blood, obtained 28 days after the second AZD1222 dose. These TCRs come from an adult who received the AZD1222 COVID-19 vaccine. The CDR3 runs from the conserved cysteine through the conserved F or W. A D gene is named only where the DNA matches it firmly. Rows may omit the clone size; those that give it use once, few, many or a size class.

>TRBJ2-7|TRBV9|14|-|-
CASSVGPGEGEQYF
TGTGCCAGCAGCGTAGGGCCCGGGGAAGGAGAGCAGTACTTC
>TRBJ2-1|TRBV18|19|TRBD2|-
CASSPQLFRSGSSYNEQFF
TGTGCCAGCTCACCACAGCTCTTCCGTAGCGGGAGCTCCTACAATGAGCAGTTCTTC
>TRBJ2-7|TRBV5-6|15|TRBD2|-
CASSLASGTPLEQYF
TGTGCCAGCAGCTTAGCTAGCGGGACCCCTCTCGAGCAGTACTTC
>TRBJ2-3|TRBV3-1/TRBV3-2|17|TRBD2|-
CASSRLAGTGSTDTQYF
TGTGCCAGCAGTCGACTAGCGGGGACTGGGAGCACAGATACGCAGTATTTT
>TRBJ1-2|TRBV10-3|13|-|-
CAISEEGNYGYTF
TGTGCCATCAGTGAAGAGGGGAACTATGGCTACACCTTC
>TRBJ1-1|TRBV9|16|-|-
CASSVEGTRSNTEAFF
TGTGCCAGCAGCGTAGAAGGGACAAGGTCGAACACTGAAGCTTTCTTT
>TRBJ2-1|TRBV10-1|19|TRBD2|-
CASSDPRGGAGGPANEQFF
TGCGCCAGCAGTGACCCTCGGGGGGGAGCGGGAGGACCTGCGAATGAGCAGTTCTTC
>TRBJ2-3|TRBV7-2|13|-|-
CASSRGHTDTQYF
TGTGCCAGCAGCCGGGGACACACAGATACGCAGTATTTT
>TRBJ1-1|TRBV29-1|15|-|-
CSVEDYRGVDTEAFF
TGCAGCGTTGAAGATTATCGGGGCGTCGACACTGAAGCTTTCTTT
>TRBJ2-1|TRBV7-9|14|-|-
CASSLEGQFGEQFF
TGTGCCAGCAGCTTAGAGGGGCAGTTTGGCGAGCAGTTCTTC
>TRBJ2-1|TRBV11-2|16|TRBD2|-
CASSLRGSGNYNEQFF
TGTGCCAGCAGCCTCCGGGGTAGCGGGAACTACAATGAGCAGTTCTTC
>TRBJ1-6|TRBV5-1|16|-|-
CASSFRESSYNSPLHF
TGCGCCAGCAGCTTTCGGGAGAGCTCCTATAATTCACCCCTCCACTTT
>TRBJ2-3|TRBV28|15|-|-
CASSLATRNTDTQYF
TGTGCCAGCAGTTTAGCAACCAGAAACACAGATACGCAGTATTTT
>TRBJ1-1|TRBV16|11|-|-
CASSGFSEAFF
TGTGCCAGCAGCGGTTTCAGTGAAGCTTTCTTT
>TRBJ2-1|TRBV7-8|13|-|few
CASRTRGTNEQFF
TGTGCCAGCAGAACAAGAGGGACAAATGAGCAGTTCTTC
>TRBJ1-2|TRBV18|15|TRBD1|-
CASSPRQGLIDGYTF
TGTGCCAGCTCACCGCGACAGGGACTAATAGATGGCTACACCTTC
>TRBJ2-2|TRBV27|17|-|-
CASSSGQDRAITGELFF
TGTGCCAGCAGTTCAGGCCAGGACAGAGCTATCACCGGGGAGCTGTTTTTT
>TRBJ2-5|TRBV6-5|11|-|-
CASSMEETQYF
TGTGCCAGCAGTATGGAGGAGACCCAGTACTTC
>TRBJ2-1|TRBV6-5|15|TRBD2|-
CASSYISGGIHEQFF
TGTGCCAGCAGTTACATATCGGGGGGAATACATGAGCAGTTCTTC
>TRBJ1-6|TRBV5-4|16|TRBD1|once
CASSLDPGQDNSPLHF
TGTGCCAGCAGCTTAGACCCGGGACAGGATAATTCACCCCTCCACTTT
>TRBJ1-4|TRBV3-1/TRBV3-2|15|TRBD1|-
CASSQKGQGHEKLFF
TGTGCCAGCAGCCAAAAGGGACAGGGTCATGAAAAACTGTTTTTT
>TRBJ2-7|TRBV7-9|16|-|-
CASSRIWTGSSYEQYF
TGTGCCAGCAGCCGGATCTGGACGGGGAGCTCCTACGAGCAGTACTTC
>TRBJ1-4|TRBV28|16|TRBD1|-
CASSQGGASANEKLFF
TGTGCCAGCAGCCAAGGGGGCGCGTCGGCTAATGAAAAACTGTTTTTT
>TRBJ1-4|TRBV5-6|16|-|-
CASSSALTRANEKLFF
TGTGCCAGCAGCTCTGCGCTTACCAGAGCTAATGAAAAACTGTTTTTT
>TRBJ2-7|TRBV6-7|16|TRBD2|-
CASSTPVAGGLYEQYF
TGTGCCAGCAGTACCCCGGTAGCGGGAGGGCTTTACGAGCAGTACTTC
>TRBJ2-1|TRBV3-1/TRBV3-2|17|TRBD2|-
CASSPLAGAPSFNEQFF
TGTGCCAGCAGCCCCTTAGCGGGAGCCCCCTCCTTCAATGAGCAGTTCTTC
>TRBJ1-5|TRBV5-8|13|-|-
CASSLFRAQPQHF
TGTGCCAGCAGCTTGTTCAGGGCCCAACCCCAGCATTTT
>TRBJ2-1|TRBV3-1/TRBV3-2|16|-|-
CASSPRGLDRKHEQFF
TGTGCCAGCAGCCCCCGTGGGTTGGATCGTAAGCATGAGCAGTTCTTC
>TRBJ1-4|TRBV6-1|15|-|-
CASSEWFSANEKLFF
TGTGCCAGCAGTGAATGGTTCAGCGCTAATGAAAAACTGTTTTTT
>TRBJ2-1|TRBV29-1|13|-|-
CSVGGGAYNEQFF
TGCAGCGTTGGGGGTGGGGCCTACAATGAGCAGTTCTTC
>TRBJ2-1|TRBV25-1|15|TRBD2|-
CASSELPSGRNEQFF
TGTGCCAGCAGTGAATTGCCTAGCGGGAGGAATGAGCAGTTCTTC
>TRBJ2-1|TRBV9|16|TRBD2|-
CASSVEARGGYNEQFF
TGTGCCAGCAGCGTAGAGGCCCGCGGGGGTTACAATGAGCAGTTCTTC
>TRBJ2-3|TRBV5-8|15|-|-
CASNPQGHRTDTQYF
TGTGCCAGCAACCCACAGGGCCATCGGACGGATACGCAGTATTTT
>TRBJ1-3|TRBV9|15|-|-
CASSVEAVGGNTIYF
TGTGCCAGCAGCGTAGAGGCAGTAGGAGGAAACACCATATATTTT
>TRBJ1-6|TRBV11-3|13|TRBD1|few
CASSAGGNSPLHF
TGTGCCAGCAGCGCAGGGGGGAATTCACCCCTCCACTTT
>TRBJ2-6|TRBV5-1|15|-|once
CASSPRGSGANVLTF
TGCGCCAGCAGCCCCCGGGGGAGCGGGGCCAACGTCCTGACTTTC
>TRBJ2-7|TRBV5-1|14|TRBD2|-
CASSLDGTTAEQYF
TGCGCCAGCAGCTTGGATGGGACTACCGCTGAGCAGTACTTC
>TRBJ1-4|TRBV19|13|-|-
CASSFPGGEKLFF
TGTGCCAGTAGCTTCCCCGGAGGTGAAAAACTGTTTTTT
>TRBJ1-1|TRBV6-5|14|-|-
CASSTGLVNTEAFF
TGTGCCAGCAGTACGGGACTCGTGAACACTGAAGCTTTCTTT
>TRBJ2-5|TRBV19|16|TRBD1|-
CASRDTGTGGRETQYF
TGTGCCAGTAGGGACACTGGGACAGGGGGCCGAGAGACCCAGTACTTC
>TRBJ1-6|TRBV14|12|-|-
CASSQGSSPLHF
TGTGCCAGCAGCCAAGGGTCTTCACCCCTCCACTTT
>TRBJ1-1|TRBV10-1|17|-|once
CASSESRDHPMNTEAFF
TGCGCCAGCAGTGAGTCAAGGGATCACCCCATGAACACTGAAGCTTTCTTT
>TRBJ1-1|TRBV2|15|TRBD1|-
CASSLQGASDTEAFF
TGTGCCAGCAGTCTTCAGGGGGCAAGTGACACTGAAGCTTTCTTT
>TRBJ1-1|TRBV10-1|14|TRBD1|-
CASSEYRGVDEAFF
TGCGCCAGCAGTGAGTACAGGGGCGTCGACGAAGCTTTCTTT
>TRBJ1-1|TRBV12-3/TRBV12-4|13|TRBD1|-
CASRPGQGTGAFF
TGTGCCAGCAGACCGGGACAGGGGACGGGAGCTTTCTTT
>TRBJ2-7|TRBV28|14|TRBD2|-
CATILAGTPNEQYF
TGTGCCACTATACTAGCGGGGACCCCTAACGAGCAGTACTTC
>TRBJ2-1|TRBV18|17|-|-
CASSSRVVQRSYNEQFF
TGTGCCAGCTCCTCGAGGGTCGTTCAGAGGTCCTACAATGAGCAGTTCTTC
>TRBJ2-7|TRBV6-5|16|TRBD1|-
CASSYSSAGGNYEQYF
TGTGCCAGCAGTTACTCGTCGGCAGGGGGTAACTACGAGCAGTACTTC
>TRBJ1-6|TRBV7-9|15|-|-
CASGTRDRDNSPLHF
TGTGCCAGCGGGACCCGGGACCGGGATAATTCACCCCTCCACTTT
>TRBJ2-7|TRBV6-2/TRBV6-3|12|-|-
CASSYSSYEQYF
TGTGCCAGCAGTTACAGCTCCTACGAGCAGTACTTC
>TRBJ1-3|TRBV7-9|11|-|-
CASSLDSTIYF
TGTGCCAGCAGCTTAGACAGCACCATATATTTT
>TRBJ1-2|TRBV7-9|14|TRBD1|once
CASSSIGQGSGYTF
TGTGCCAGCAGCTCGATAGGACAGGGATCTGGCTACACCTTC
>TRBJ2-7|TRBV29-1|13|-|-
CSVEKGRSYEQYF
TGCAGCGTTGAAAAGGGCAGGTCCTACGAGCAGTACTTC
>TRBJ1-2|TRBV7-9|16|-|once
CASSPALEQGKDGYTF
TGTGCCAGCAGCCCAGCGCTCGAACAGGGAAAGGATGGCTACACCTTC
>TRBJ1-2|TRBV5-4|15|-|-
CASSPPGGGIYGYTF
TGTGCCAGCAGCCCCCCGGGAGGGGGTATCTATGGCTACACCTTC
>TRBJ1-5|TRBV6-5|15|-|-
CASSKTGADNQPQHF
TGTGCCAGCAGCAAAACAGGAGCGGACAATCAGCCCCAGCATTTT
>TRBJ1-3|TRBV30|12|-|few
CAWMDAGNTIYF
TGTGCCTGGATGGACGCTGGAAACACCATATATTTT
>TRBJ2-1|TRBV10-1|11|-|-
CASSTDNEQFF
TGCGCCAGCAGTACTGACAATGAGCAGTTCTTC
>TRBJ2-5|TRBV5-1|14|-|-
CASSLQGSTETQYF
TGCGCCAGCAGCTTGCAGGGCTCCACAGAGACCCAGTACTTC